One T cell receptor beta chain is described in this entry. The sample originates from a study of blood T cell repertoires in COVID-19. At the level of the study: Nucleic acid was either cDNA or gDNA, and it came from T cells, B-cell-depleted T cells, or PBMCs.

Germline CDR1 MNHEY, CDR2 SVGEGT. Trimming took 2 bases from V and 5 from J, leaving 13 bases between them. This CDR3 contains 15 residues. Measured with immunoSEQ multiplex PCR; TCRdb has only the in-frame clones, and not every one. Of roughly 190,000 clones listed, around 80% are singletons. The chain uses TRBV6-2 or TRBV6-3 and TRBJ2-1, with D possibly matching TRBD2 (6 bases). The clonotype comes from a woman between 45 and 65 years old with acute or convalescent COVID-19. The sample comprised peripheral blood. The CDR3 sequence is CASSYPRLDHNEQFF. The CDR3, as DNA: TGTGCCAGCAGTTACCCCCGACTAGATCACAATGAGCAGTTCTTC.